This T cell receptor (beta chain) was documented in a study of cytomegalovirus exposure and HLA in healthy donors. A word on this clone: The antigen remains unidentified.

Whole-study findings and limits: Judged likely to be a sequencing artifact was a cluster of highly shared sequence variants. In most subjects, TCR beta sequences reportedly gave accurate predictions of HLA-A and HLA-B alleles. In a later analysis, compared with equally common non-associated chains, HLA-associated beta chains were more expanded.

PCR employed 60 Vbeta and 13 Jbeta primers. TCRdb's copy holds only in-frame clones and misses some; the assay was immunoSEQ multiplex PCR. The table includes about 130,000 clones, 81% detected once. Trimming at V came to 0 bases and at J to 8 bases, leaving 6 bases not matched to a gene. The CDR3 loop spans 14 amino acids. Germline V gene data show CDR1 as SGHAT and CDR2 as FQNNGV. The chain recombines TRBV11-2 with TRBJ1-2; TRBD1 agrees at 7 bases. Material for sequencing was PBMCs. The origin of this receptor is a man aged 18 to 35 in good health and CMV-seronegative. The DNA for the CDR3 is TGTGCCAGCAGCTTAGACAGGGGGTCGGGCGGCTACACCTTC. Protein product: CASSLDRGSGGYTF.